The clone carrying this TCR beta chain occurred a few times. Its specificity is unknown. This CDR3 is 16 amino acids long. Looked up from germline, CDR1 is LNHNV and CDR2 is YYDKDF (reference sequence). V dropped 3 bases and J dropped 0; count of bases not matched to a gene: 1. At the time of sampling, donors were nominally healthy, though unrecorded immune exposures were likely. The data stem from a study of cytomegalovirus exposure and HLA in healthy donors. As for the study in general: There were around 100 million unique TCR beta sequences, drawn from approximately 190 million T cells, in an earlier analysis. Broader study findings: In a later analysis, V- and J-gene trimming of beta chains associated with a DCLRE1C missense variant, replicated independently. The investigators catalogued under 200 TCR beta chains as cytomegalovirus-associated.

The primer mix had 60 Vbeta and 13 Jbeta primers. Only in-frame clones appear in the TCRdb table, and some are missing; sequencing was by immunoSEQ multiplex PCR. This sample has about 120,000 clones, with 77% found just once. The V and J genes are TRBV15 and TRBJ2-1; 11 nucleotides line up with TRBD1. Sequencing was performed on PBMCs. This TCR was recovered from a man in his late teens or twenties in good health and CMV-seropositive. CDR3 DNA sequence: TGTGCCACCAGCAGTGGGACAGGGGGCTCCTACAATGAGCAGTTCTTC. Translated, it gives CATSSGTGGSYNEQFF.